This paragraph reports one T cell receptor beta chain. Its antigen is still unknown. Per-base qualities were not stored, and no clone one base away is much larger. The library came from the immunoSEQ multiplex PCR assay. For the multiplex PCR, a mixture combining 60 forward primers for TCR Vbeta segments and 13 reverse primers for TCR Jbeta segments was used. A multiplex PCR assay on genomic DNA amplified the CDR3 region of rearranged TCR beta genes. The amplified TCR beta libraries were sequenced on the Illumina HiSeq System as 87-base-pair reads. Per the authors' processing: Across the 640 or so repertoires, a later analysis counted roughly 77 million unique TCR beta chains, around 10 million of which were shared by at least two donors. Raw reads were error-corrected and collapsed into unique sequences by a nearest-neighbor algorithm in which closely related sequences were merged to remove PCR and sequencing errors. Alignment of CDR3 sequences to IMGT reference sequences was used to assign V, D and J gene segments. For a sequence to be retained, a match of at least six nucleotides was required to both a V gene segment and a J gene segment. A rearrangement was called productive if the CDR3 had no stop codons and remained in frame with V and J, and every other rearrangement was called non-productive. Following IMGT convention, CDR3 was defined as the stretch from the second conserved V-encoded cysteine to the conserved J-encoded phenylalanine. The earlier analysis of about 590 of the donors excluded sequences that lacked an unambiguous match to a single V gene segment. In an earlier analysis of some 590 of the donors, a V segment was called functional when productive rearrangements were above 56.7%, and segregating when the standard deviation between donors exceeded 5%. A statistical classification framework was built for diagnosing cytomegalovirus status from the catalog of TCR beta chain sequences. V and J gene assignment, in a later analysis, came from comparing TCR nucleotide sequences with IMGT/GENE-DB human TR gene sequences. A later analysis assigned CDR3 sequences and most-parsimonious VDJ recombination scenarios with the TCRdist pipeline. In a later analysis, every TCR beta chain was defined by the combination of its CDR3 amino acid sequence and its V-gene family, and reads without a unique V-gene family were dropped. A later analysis removed 500 to 600 highly shared, low-generation-probability nucleotide sequences to deal with suspected cross-contamination and a sequencing artifact. In a later analysis, a clonal expansion index for each public chain was calculated from normalized within-repertoire ranks of inferred template counts. A later analysis computed generation probabilities with a VDJ recombination model fitted to out-of-frame rearrangements, and checked the results against IGoR. In a later analysis, TCR-TCR, TCR-HLA and TCR-CMV co-occurrence was scored with hypergeometric tests, and a repertoire-size bias correction was applied to TCR pairs. To estimate false discovery rates, a later analysis permuted the HLA or CMV assignments 20 times. In a later analysis, co-occurring TCRs were grouped with DBSCAN, and TCRdist sequence similarity was added when clustering was performed within HLA-allele-positive subsets. For co-occurrence clustering, repertoires with fewer than 30,000 or more than 120,000 public chains were excluded, along with a handful of repertoires with anomalous nucleotide sharing. Entries here come from immuneACCESS through TCRdb and include only in-frame sequences with V and J called. Some clones fail to appear in such tables; in the studies checked, an unresolved V gene covers under half of the shortfall, and the cause of the remainder is unknown. That table furnishes V, J and clone size, whereas the DNA furnished D and trimming. The sample profile shows 150,000 to 200,000 clones; 60% to 85% of them were found once. 2.2% of the sample lies in the top ten.

In total, 630 or so healthy bone marrow donors made up the cohort. At the time of sampling, all cohort members were nominally healthy, though unrecorded immune exposures were likely present. The donor tested CMV seropositive and was one of the 289 seropositive cohort members. Every donor gave a peripheral blood sample, and the peripheral blood mononuclear cells from that sample were used for TCR beta sequencing. The Qiagen DNeasy Blood Extraction Kit was used to extract genomic DNA from the blood cell samples. The CDR3 covers 16 residues, taking in both the cysteine and the phenylalanine. The DNA shown is the 48-base CDR3, in frame from base 1. Here V drops 5 bases and J drops 5 bases, and the junction holds 9 bases not matched to any gene. CDR1 and CDR2, looked up from the germline V gene, are SGHNT and YENEEA. This entry comes from a study of cytomegalovirus exposure and HLA in healthy donors (dated by TCRdb to 2015 to 2018). A note on the overall study: An earlier analysis of some 550 of the donors reported 276 Gb of sequence data and about 100 million unique TCR beta sequences from some 180 million T cells. An early release that covered some 630 HLA-typed donors contained around 300 gigabases of sequencing data and around 85 million unique TCR sequences. Of the 300 to 500 genotyped donors, 81% were placed in the genetic ancestry cluster associated with self-reported Caucasian donors. The study was designed to test whether signatures of past pathogen exposure could be identified by cataloging public T cell receptors. Using immunosequencing, the study profiled T cell repertoires from around 670 subjects and related those repertoires to cytomegalovirus serostatus. A separate validation cohort of 100 to 150 different subjects was used in addition to the roughly 620-subject first cohort. High-throughput TCR immunosequencing, statistical association of individual TCRs with disease status, and machine learning were combined to predict cytomegalovirus infection status. In a later analysis, previously published TCR beta repertoires from roughly 710 donors were re-analyzed and high-resolution HLA genotyping was added so that TCR occurrence patterns could be studied. Rather than using new phenotypic data, the later analysis identified candidate immune exposures from TCR beta sequences and from how often those sequences occurred across donors. To decide whether each TCR beta V gene segment behaved as functional or pseudogenic, an earlier analysis of approximately 600 of the donors relied on high-throughput TCR beta sequencing. Donor age, sex, ethnicity and CMV serostatus were compiled alongside the repertoire data. A later genetic analysis used genome-wide SNP genotypes for about 65% of the 666 donors, treating that subset as a discovery cohort. All discovery cohort repertoires had been generated using a single sequencing platform. Both class I and class II loci were covered by HLA typing, at four-digit resolution. Typing coverage differed by locus: A, B, C, DRB1 and DQB1 were typed in about 629-640 donors, DQA1 in about 510, DPA1 in over 600, and DPB1 in 450 to 480. Four or five DR-DQ haplotypes were treated as single units for association and clustering because of strong linkage in the cohort. Among approximately 370 genotyped donors of the cohort, an average of around 250,000 unique TCR beta nucleotide sequences was sequenced per donor, of which about 19% were non-productive. Summary of the overall study and its limitations: Compared with the roughly 670-donor mean, donors in an Asian-associated ancestry cluster had fewer N-insertions in productive TCRs, according to a later genetic analysis. Because HLA typing was missing for some donors at each locus, association tests included only the typed subset. In the study, 164 TCR beta chains were listed as associated with cytomegalovirus. Most CMV-associated TCR beta chains appeared to be HLA-restricted in a later analysis, and the HLA associations seemed to be driven largely by CMV exposure. A later analysis reported that several top co-occurrence clusters appeared linked to parvovirus B19, influenza, CMV and Epstein-Barr virus. In a later analysis, HLA-associated TCR beta chains were found to be more clonally expanded and to have lower generation probabilities than equally common non-associated chains. An earlier analysis of approximately 530 of the donors showed that most TCR beta V segments appeared in productive rearrangements either about 87% or about 30% of the time, which broadly matched IMGT annotations. It was suggested by the authors that the approach could potentially be generalized to other disease states and immunological phenotypes. Roughly uniform sequencing depth across donors was assumed in presence/absence analyses, although this assumption may not hold. Some IMGT-functional V segments, including TRBV6-2 and TRBV6-3, could not be told apart with the 87-base-pair reads, so those segments were excluded. A cluster of highly shared sequence variants was judged likely to be a technical artifact of the sequencing pipeline. In a later analysis, TCR association rates were found to vary across HLA loci, with the most associated TCRs seen for DRB1 alleles and the fewest for HLA-C alleles. Three of the identified cytomegalovirus-associated TCR beta chains were confirmed in vitro to be specific for cytomegalovirus antigens. When HLA alleles, especially DR and DQ, strongly co-occurred, TCR associations were difficult to assign to individual alleles. In this cohort, only TCR beta chains were sequenced, and detectable features were limited by the absence of alpha or paired-chain data. In both the original and validation cohorts, the classifier was reported to diagnose cytomegalovirus status with high specificity and sensitivity. A further reported finding was that TCR beta sequences accurately predicted the HLA-A and HLA-B alleles for most subjects in the first cohort. The only immune exposure information available for the cohort was CMV serostatus. The earlier analysis of approximately 560 of the donors excluded around 17 rarely observed V segments, including chromosome 9 orphons, because counts were too low. Correlated functional status among segregating V segments might be attributable to linkage disequilibrium, but an unknown experimental factor could not be ruled out. A later genetic analysis associated a missense DCLRE1C variant with V-gene and J-gene trimming of TCR beta chains, and an independent cohort replicated the association. While some public TCRs were present in many individuals, most TCR sequences turned up only very rarely across donors. In a later analysis, 15,000 to 20,000 TCR beta sequences were associated with specific HLA alleles at a false discovery rate of 0.05.

This receptor chain uses TRBV11-3 and TRBJ1-6, with TRBD1 identical over 7 junction bases. This clonotype was obtained from a man in his fifties or sixties in good health and CMV-seropositive. Sample: PBMCs. Here the CDR3 is given as CASSRGGGVDNSPLHF. The nucleotide sequence reads as follows: TGTGCCAGCAGCCGAGGAGGGGGCGTCGATAATTCACCCCTCCACTTT.